This T cell receptor (beta chain) was obtained from a study of early T cells in non-severe SARS-CoV-2 infection. TCRdb re-analysed the 5' RACE reads in MiXCR, keeping a single row per CDR3 protein. Altogether fewer than 120,000 distinct CDR3 sequences are present, 10% to 15% being singletons, with the ten largest covering around 4.1%. This clonotype was counted between two and nine times. CDR3 length: 12 amino acids. Germline CDR1 is SGHVS and CDR2 is FQNEAQ. Trimming cost V 5 bases and J 5 bases, with 9 bases left between them. The sequencing here drew on whole blood, taken at baseline. The chain is built from TRBV7-8 and TRBJ1-2; D ambiguous. The clonotype comes from an adult who was a healthcare worker with PCR-confirmed SARS-CoV-2 infection or an uninfected control (not recorded which). The CDR3 sequence is CASSNSDYGYTF. The CDR3 DNA reads as TGTGCCAGCAGCAACAGTGATTATGGCTACACCTTC.